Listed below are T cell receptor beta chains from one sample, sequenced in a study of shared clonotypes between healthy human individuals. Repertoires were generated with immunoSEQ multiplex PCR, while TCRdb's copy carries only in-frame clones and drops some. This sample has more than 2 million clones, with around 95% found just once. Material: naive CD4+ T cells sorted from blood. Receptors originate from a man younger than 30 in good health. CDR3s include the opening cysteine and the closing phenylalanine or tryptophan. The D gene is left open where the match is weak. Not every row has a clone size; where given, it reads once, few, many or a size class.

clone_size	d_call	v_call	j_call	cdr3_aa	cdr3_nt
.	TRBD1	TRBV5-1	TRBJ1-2	CASSLAGQALYGYTF	TGCGCCAGCAGCTTGGCCGGACAGGCCCTTTATGGCTACACCTTC
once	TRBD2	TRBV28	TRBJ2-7	CASSSPGGGAKYEQYF	TGTGCCAGCAGTTCCCCGGGCGGGGGGGCAAAGTACGAGCAGTACTTC
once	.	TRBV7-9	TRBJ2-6	CASSSGRGSGANVLTF	TGTGCCAGCAGCTCGGGTAGGGGTTCAGGGGCCAACGTCCTGACTTTC
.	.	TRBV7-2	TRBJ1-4	CASSLQRSPGEKLFF	TGTGCCAGCAGCTTACAACGCAGTCCTGGAGAAAAACTGTTTTTT
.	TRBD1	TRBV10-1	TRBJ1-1	CASSPTGAAAEAFF	TGCGCCAGCAGTCCGACAGGGGCTGCGGCTGAAGCTTTCTTT
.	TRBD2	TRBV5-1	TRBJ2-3	CASSFVLAGGTDTQYF	TGCGCCAGCAGCTTTGTCCTAGCGGGGGGCACAGATACGCAGTATTTT
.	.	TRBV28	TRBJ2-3	CASSLSSTDTQYF	TGTGCCAGCAGTTTATCTAGCACAGATACGCAGTATTTT
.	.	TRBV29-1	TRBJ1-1	CSVNKGMNTEAFF	TGCAGCGTCAATAAAGGGATGAACACTGAAGCTTTCTTT
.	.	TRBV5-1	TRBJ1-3	CASSLYAGRPPGNTIYF	TGCGCCAGCAGCTTGTATGCCGGCAGGCCCCCCGGAAACACCATATATTTT
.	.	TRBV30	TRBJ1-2	CAWSVGQNYGYTF	TGTGCCTGGAGTGTAGGACAGAACTATGGCTACACCTTC
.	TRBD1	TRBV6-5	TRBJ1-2	CASREGQYYGYTF	TGTGCCAGCAGGGAGGGACAGTACTATGGCTACACCTTC
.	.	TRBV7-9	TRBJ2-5	CASSLGSKVPQETQYF	TGTGCCAGCAGCTTAGGGTCAAAGGTCCCCCAAGAGACCCAGTACTTC
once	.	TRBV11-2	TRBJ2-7	CASSLSDYEQYF	TGTGCCAGCAGCTTATCTGACTACGAGCAGTACTTC
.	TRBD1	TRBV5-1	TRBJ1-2	CASSYDRAGGYTF	TGCGCCAGCAGCTACGACAGGGCGGGTGGCTACACCTTC
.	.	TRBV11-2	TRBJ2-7	CASSPWTGDSYEQYF	TGTGCCAGCAGCCCCTGGACGGGCGACTCCTACGAGCAGTACTTC
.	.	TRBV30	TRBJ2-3	CASKTADTQYF	TGTGCCTCCAAGACGGCAGATACGCAGTATTTT
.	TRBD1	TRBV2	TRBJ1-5	CASNSDRVSNQPQHF	TGTGCCAGCAATTCGGACAGGGTGAGCAATCAGCCCCAGCATTTT
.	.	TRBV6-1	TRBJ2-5	CASTTFRAAETQYF	TGTGCCAGCACCACCTTTAGGGCGGCGGAGACCCAGTACTTC
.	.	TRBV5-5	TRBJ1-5	CASTTSVGQPQHF	TGTGCCAGCACTACTTCGGTCGGTCAGCCCCAGCATTTT
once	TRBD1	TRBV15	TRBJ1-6	CATSRETGLVAPLHF	TGTGCCACCAGCAGAGAGACAGGGTTAGTGGCACCCCTCCACTTT
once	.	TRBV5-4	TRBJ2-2	CASSQRGGNTGELFF	TGTGCCAGCAGCCAAAGAGGAGGTAACACCGGGGAGCTGTTTTTT
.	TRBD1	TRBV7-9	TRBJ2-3	CASSLAQTGKTDTQYF	TGTGCCAGCAGCTTAGCGCAGACAGGGAAGACAGATACGCAGTATTTT
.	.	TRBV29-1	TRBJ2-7	CSVRGNPYEQYF	TGCAGCGTTAGGGGTAACCCCTACGAGCAGTACTTC
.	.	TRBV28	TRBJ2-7	CASSRADIIFLTYEQYF	TGTGCCAGCAGTCGCGCGGACATTATCTTCCTGACCTACGAGCAGTACTTC
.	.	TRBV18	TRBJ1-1	CASSPQVNTEAFF	TGTGCCAGCTCACCACAAGTGAACACTGAAGCTTTCTTT
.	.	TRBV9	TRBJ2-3	CASSAWGRFTDTQYF	TGTGCCAGCAGCGCTTGGGGGCGATTCACAGATACGCAGTATTTT
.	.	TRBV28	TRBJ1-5	CASRTEWHSNQPQHF	TGTGCCAGCAGGACCGAATGGCATAGCAATCAGCCCCAGCATTTT
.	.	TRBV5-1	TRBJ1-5	CASRPQGGNQPQHF	TGCGCCAGCAGGCCACAGGGAGGGAATCAGCCCCAGCATTTT
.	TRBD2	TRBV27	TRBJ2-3	CASSFRIRLAGSTDTQYF	TGTGCCAGCAGTTTCCGGATCCGACTAGCGGGAAGCACAGATACGCAGTATTTT
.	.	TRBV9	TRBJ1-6	CASSPPGLYNSPLHF	TGTGCCAGCAGCCCGCCGGGGCTCTATAATTCACCCCTCCACTTT
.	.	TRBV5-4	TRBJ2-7	CASSLGTERSYEQYF	TGTGCCAGCAGCTTGGGGACGGAGAGGTCCTACGAGCAGTACTTC
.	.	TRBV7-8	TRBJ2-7	CASTLRPQGPYEQYF	TGTGCCAGCACCTTACGTCCCCAGGGGCCCTACGAGCAGTACTTC